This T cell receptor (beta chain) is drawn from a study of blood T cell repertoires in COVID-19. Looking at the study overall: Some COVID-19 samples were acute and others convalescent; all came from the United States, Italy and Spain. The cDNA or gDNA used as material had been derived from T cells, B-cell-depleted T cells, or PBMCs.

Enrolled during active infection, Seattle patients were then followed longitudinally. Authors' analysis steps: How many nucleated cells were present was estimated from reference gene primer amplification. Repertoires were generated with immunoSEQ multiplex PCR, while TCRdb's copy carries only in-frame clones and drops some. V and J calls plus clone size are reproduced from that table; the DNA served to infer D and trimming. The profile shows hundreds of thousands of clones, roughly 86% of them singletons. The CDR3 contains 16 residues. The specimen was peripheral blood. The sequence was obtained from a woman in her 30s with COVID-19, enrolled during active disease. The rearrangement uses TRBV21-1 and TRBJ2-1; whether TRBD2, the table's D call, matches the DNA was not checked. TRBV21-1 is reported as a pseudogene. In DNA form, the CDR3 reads TGTGCCAGCAGCAAAAAAACTAGCGGGAGATACAATGAGCAGTTCTTC. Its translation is CASSKKTSGRYNEQFF.